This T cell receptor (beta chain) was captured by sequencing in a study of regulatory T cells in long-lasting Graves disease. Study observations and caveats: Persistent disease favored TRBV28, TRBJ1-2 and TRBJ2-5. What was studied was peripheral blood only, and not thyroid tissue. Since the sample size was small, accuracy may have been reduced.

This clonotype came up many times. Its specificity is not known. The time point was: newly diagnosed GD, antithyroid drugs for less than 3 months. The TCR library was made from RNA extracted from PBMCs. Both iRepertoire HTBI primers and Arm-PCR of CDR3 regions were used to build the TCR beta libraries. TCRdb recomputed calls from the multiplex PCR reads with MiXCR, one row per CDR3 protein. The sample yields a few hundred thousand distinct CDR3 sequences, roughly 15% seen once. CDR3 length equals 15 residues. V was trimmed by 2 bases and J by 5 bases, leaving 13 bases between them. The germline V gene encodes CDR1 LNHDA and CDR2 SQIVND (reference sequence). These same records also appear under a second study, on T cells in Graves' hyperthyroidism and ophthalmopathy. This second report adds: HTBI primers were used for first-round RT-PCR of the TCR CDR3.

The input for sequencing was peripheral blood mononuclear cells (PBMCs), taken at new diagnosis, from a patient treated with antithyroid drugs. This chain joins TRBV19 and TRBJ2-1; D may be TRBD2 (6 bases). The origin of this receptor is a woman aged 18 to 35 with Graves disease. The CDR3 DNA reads TGTGCCAGTAGTATACCCCCCGGCGGGAACAATGAGCAGTTCTTC. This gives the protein CASSIPPGGNNEQFF.